Listed here are 24 T cell receptor beta chains from one sample, sequenced in a study of breast tumors, draining lymph nodes, adjacent tissues. TCRdb redid the calling of the multiplex PCR reads with MiXCR, one entry per CDR3 protein. Of 13,000 or so distinct CDR3 sequences in the sample, about 50% are singletons; the top ten hold around 41%. The sample consisted of tumor-adjacent breast tissue. The receptors derive from a female donor with breast cancer. Some clones in this sample may be carry-over from other donors' samples.

Ten or more counts support this clonotype. Just one base apart from a much larger clone, this may be a read error. This chain links TRBV6-1 with TRBJ2-2; D unclear. CDR3 length equals 14 residues. The V gene's germline CDR1 is MNHNS and CDR2 SASEGT. Trimming pared 7 bases from V and 2 bases from J, leaving 11 bases between. CDR3 region: CASKLGSNTGELFF. The CDR3 coding sequence is TGTGCCAGCAAGCTCGGCAGTAACACCGGGGAGCTGTTTTTT.

Here the CDR3 DNA reads TGTGCCAGCAGCCAGGGACAGAGGGCCGTTGGAAACACCATATATTTT. It yields the protein CASSQGQRAVGNTIYF. The chain is built from TRBV5-4 and TRBJ1-3, with TRBD1 identical over 7 bases. Germline CDR1 SGHNT, CDR2 YYREEE (reference sequence). The CDR3 runs 16 residues. Trimming removed 4 bases from V and 3 bases from J; junction bases left unmatched: 10.

This clonotype was counted ten times or more. This sequence joins TRBV18 and TRBJ2-7; 8 bases fit TRBD1. The CDR3 sequence is 19 residues long. Germline-derived CDR1 and CDR2 are KGHSH and LQKENI. V shed 0 bases, J shed 0 bases, and the junction held 13 bases outside the gene matches. The CDR3 sequence is CASSPPFGRGPMGSYEQYF. The CDR3 coding sequence is TGTGCCAGCTCACCACCGTTCGGCAGGGGGCCCATGGGCTCCTACGAGCAGTACTTC.

The rearrangement joins TRBV2 to TRBJ1-2; 10 positions agree with TRBD1. Unmatched junction bases numbered 13, after V lost 6 bases and J lost 12 bases. Germline V gene sequence: CDR1 SNHLY, CDR2 FYNNEI. The length of the CDR3 is 14 residues. CDR3 nucleotide sequence: TGTGCCAGCAGGAGGGACAGGGGAGGTTCCGGCCACACCTTC. Translated, it gives CASRRDRGGSGHTF.

The chain couples TRBV7-4 to TRBJ1-2, with D perhaps matching TRBD1 (6 bases). Trimming stripped 5 bases from V and 6 bases from J, with 10 bases between. The germline CDR1 and CDR2 sequences are SGHVT and SQSDAQ. The CDR3 contains 12 residues. CDR3 sequence: CASSLRGHGYTF. CDR3 in DNA: TGTGCCAGCAGCCTCAGGGGACATGGCTACACCTTC. Together with reference TRBV7-4 and TRBJ1-2, the CDR3 gives the full variable domain: GAGVSQSPRYKVAKRGRDVALRCDSISGHVTLYWYRQTLGQGSEVLTYSQSDAQRDKSGRPSGRFSAERPERSVSTLKIQRTEQGDSAVYLCASSLRGHGYTFGSGTRLTVV.

The chain couples TRBV12-3 or TRBV12-4 to TRBJ1-2; no definite D call. Trimming pared 3 bases from V and 6 bases from J, leaving 8 bases between. The CDR3 sequence is 12 residues long. CDR3: CASSFAGNGYTF. The CDR3 region has the DNA TGTGCCAGCAGTTTCGCCGGGAATGGCTACACCTTC.

The chain is built from TRBV4-1 and TRBJ2-2, with D perhaps assigned TRBD1 or TRBD2 (5 bases each). The germline V gene encodes CDR1 MGHRA and CDR2 YSYEKL. V was cut by 0 bases and J by 6 bases, with 14 bases left in between. The CDR3 has 16 residues. In DNA form, the CDR3 reads TGCGCCAGCAGCCAAGATGGGACCATGGTGTCCGGGGAGCTGTTTTTT. Translation: CASSQDGTMVSGELFF.

A word on this clonotype: Relative to the germline gene, one junction end is altered; a read error may explain this. This sequence joins TRBV7-9 and TRBJ2-3; 9 bases map to TRBD1. Germline V gene data show CDR1 as SEHNR and CDR2 as FQNEAQ (reference sequence). The CDR3 runs to 18 residues. The chain's CDR3 is CASSSKASGTGWTDTQYF. The CDR3 nucleotides are TGTGCCAGCAGCTCTAAGGCCTCCGGGACAGGGTGGACAGATACGCAGTATTTC.

The chain recombines TRBV20-1 with TRBJ2-7; D gene uncertain. Germline V lookup: CDR1 DFQATT, CDR2 SNEGSKA (reference sequence). V lost 0 bases and J lost 3, with 6 bases in between. CDR3 length: 12 amino acids. DNA of the CDR3: TGCAGTGCTAGAGATGCCAACTACGAGCAGTACTTC. This translates into CSARDANYEQYF.

The chain uses TRBV5-1 and TRBJ2-7, with 9 bases matching TRBD2. The V gene's germline CDR1 is SGHRS and CDR2 YFSETQ. J was trimmed by 6 bases and V by 0 bases; bases with no gene match: 4. The CDR3 runs to 14 residues. The CDR3 nucleotides are TGCGCCAGCAGCTTGGCCTTAGCGGGAGCCGAGCAGTACTTC. It codes for CASSLALAGAEQYF.

A remark on this clonotype: One junction end does not reproduce the germline sequence, and a read error may be involved. V is TRBV29-1 and J is TRBJ1-5; TRBD1 might be the D (5 bases). The CDR3 length is 13 residues. The germline CDR1 and CDR2 sequences are SQVTM and ANQGSEA. CDR3 coding DNA: TGCAGCGTTGGGACATCCGGAAATCAGCCCCGGCATTTT. Amino acids: CSVGTSGNQPRHF.

This clonotype was observed at least ten times. A much larger clone differs from this one at a single base, so this may be a read error. The chain recombines TRBV5-6 with TRBJ2-1; weak D call: TRBD2 (6 bases). The CDR3 covers 12 residues. The germline V gene encodes CDR1 SGHDT and CDR2 YYEEEE. The V and J ends lost 1 base and 9 bases respectively, with 8 bases between them. For the CDR3, the DNA is TGTGCCAGCAGCTTGACTAGCACTGAGCAGTTCTTC. Translation: CASSLTSTEQFF.

V usage is TRBV20-1 and J usage is TRBJ1-1; D is uncertain. This CDR3 region has 11 residues. Germline V CDR1 and CDR2: DFQATT, SNEGSKA (reference sequence). The V end was cut by 4 bases, the J end by 12 bases, with 15 bases between. The CDR3 region has the DNA TGCAGTGCTACTACGCCCTCGGTGCCTTTCTTT. This translates into CSATTPSVPFF.

The chain combines TRBV5-5 with TRBJ1-6; D possibly corresponds to TRBD1 (5 bases). The V gene's germline CDR1 is SGHKS and CDR2 YYEKEE (reference sequence). The CDR3 runs 14 residues. Deletions cut 4 bases from V and 4 bases from J, with 9 bases between. In DNA form, the CDR3 reads TGTGCCAGCAGCCAGGGACCGTATAATTCACCCCTCCACTTT. Translation: CASSQGPYNSPLHF.

This clonotype has a count of ten or more. This chain links TRBV29-1 with TRBJ2-1; 8 bases are shared with TRBD2. The V gene end was trimmed by 7 bases and the J gene end by 7 bases; junction bases not matched to a gene: 18. The germline V gene has CDR1 SQVTM and CDR2 ANQGSEA. The CDR3 contains 16 residues. The CDR3 region has the DNA TGCAGCGCCCCCGGGGGCCAGCGGGGGAGGGGAAATGAGCAGTTCTTC. Translation: CSAPGGQRGRGNEQFF.

This clonotype is deemed medium-sized. This chain connects TRBV20-1 to TRBJ1-6, with unresolved D. V lost 3 bases and J 10 bases, leaving 13 bases between the germline ends. This CDR3 comprises 13 residues. From germline, CDR1 is DFQATT and CDR2 SNEGSKA (reference sequence). The CDR3 loop reads CSASRARNSPLHF. The CDR3 DNA follows: TGCAGTGCTAGCCGTGCGCGGAACTCACCCCTCCACTTT.

Here the CDR3 reads CARVLFSRYQETQYF. CDR3 nucleotides: TGTGCCAGAGTCCTTTTTTCGCGGTACCAAGAGACCCAGTACTTC. The rearrangement joins TRBV6-4 to TRBJ2-5; no reliable D call. The germline V gene encodes CDR1 MRHNA and CDR2 SNTAGT. V was clipped by 9 bases and J by 0 bases, with 17 bases between them. This CDR3 comprises 15 residues.

This clonotype was detected many times. The rearrangement links TRBV11-3 to TRBJ2-1; D might be TRBD1 or TRBD2, each matching 7 bases. Germline loops: CDR1 SGHNT, CDR2 YENEEA. Trimming stripped 5 bases from V and 6 bases from J, with 11 bases between. There are 13 residues in the CDR3. The CDR3, as DNA: TGTGCCAGCAGCACCAGGGGGGGCAATGAGCAGTTCTTC. Protein sequence: CASSTRGGNEQFF.

This clonotype is deemed medium-sized. The chain employs TRBV5-1 and TRBJ2-1, with D perhaps TRBD2 (6 bases). The V end was cut by 4 bases, the J end by 6 bases, with 20 bases between. The CDR3 consists of 16 residues. Germline assignment: CDR1 SGHRS and CDR2 YFSETQ. CDR3 DNA: TGCGCCAGCAGCCCGGCGGGGCTAGTAAGCTCCAATGAGCAGTTCTTC. Amino acid sequence: CASSPAGLVSSNEQFF.

This chain uses TRBV4-1 with TRBJ2-3; no definite D call. Looked up from germline, CDR1 is MGHRA and CDR2 is YSYEKL. This CDR3 region has 14 residues. V was clipped by 0 bases and J by 2 bases, with 6 bases between them. The DNA of the CDR3 is TGCGCCAGCAGCCAAGATTTCACCACAGATACGCAGTATTTT. This translates into CASSQDFTTDTQYF.

Concerning this clonotype itself: Since a much larger clone is just one base distant, this may be a read error. The rearrangement joins TRBV9 to TRBJ2-5; 8 bases map to TRBD2. In germline, CDR1 is SGDLS, CDR2 YYNGEE. The CDR3 covers 17 residues. The chain's CDR3 is CASSVFAGGGLGEPQYF. CDR3 coding DNA: TGTGCCAGCAGCGTTTTCGCCGGCGGGGGGCTCGGAGAGCCCCAGTACTTC.

The rearrangement uses TRBV2 and TRBJ1-2; TRBD1 agrees at 7 bases. V shed 6 bases and J 7 bases; nucleotides not matched to a gene: 8. The CDR3 is made up of 13 amino acids. The V gene's germline CDR1 is SNHLY and CDR2 FYNNEI. CDR3 DNA: TGTGCCAGCAGGGCTCAGGGGGTGGGTGGCTACACCTTC. As protein: CASRAQGVGGYTF.

This sequence joins TRBV7-9 and TRBJ2-1; 16 bases line up with TRBD2. This CDR3 has 20 amino acids. Germline CDR1 SEHNR, CDR2 FQNEAQ (reference sequence). J gave up 6 bases and V 5 bases, and 16 bases lay outside the gene matches. For the CDR3, the DNA is TGTGCCAGCAGCCCTCAAGGTCGGGGGACTAGCGGGAGGGCCCCCAATGAGCAGTTCTTC. It specifies CASSPQGRGTSGRAPNEQFF.

V is TRBV7-8 and J is TRBJ1-2; D unclear. Germline V gene lookup returns CDR1 SGHVS and CDR2 FQNEAQ. V shed 3 bases and J shed 5 bases, with 13 bases lying between them. The CDR3 contains 14 residues. The CDR3 DNA sequence: TGTGCCAGCAGCTTGGGAGGGAAGGAGTATGGCTACACCTTC. It is translated as CASSLGGKEYGYTF.